This entry features one T cell receptor beta chain sequence. This record belongs to a study of Tregs in tolerant kidney transplant recipients. This CDR3 contains 16 residues. The germline CDR1 and CDR2 sequences are MDHEN and SYDVKM. V gave up 7 bases and J gave up 2 bases; unmatched junction bases: 11. Profiled with immunoSEQ multiplex PCR; TCRdb holds only in-frame clones, not every one. The table includes some 66,000 clones, around nine tenths detected once. The receptor was derived from a human donor who received a combined kidney and bone marrow transplant. V gene TRBV28 combines with J gene TRBJ1-1; TRBD1 matches at 9 bases. The sample was CD8+ T cells from blood, taken before the transplant. Here the CDR3 reads CASTRGTGNINTEAFF. CDR3 nucleotides: TGTGCCAGCACCAGAGGGACAGGGAACATCAACACTGAAGCTTTCTTT.